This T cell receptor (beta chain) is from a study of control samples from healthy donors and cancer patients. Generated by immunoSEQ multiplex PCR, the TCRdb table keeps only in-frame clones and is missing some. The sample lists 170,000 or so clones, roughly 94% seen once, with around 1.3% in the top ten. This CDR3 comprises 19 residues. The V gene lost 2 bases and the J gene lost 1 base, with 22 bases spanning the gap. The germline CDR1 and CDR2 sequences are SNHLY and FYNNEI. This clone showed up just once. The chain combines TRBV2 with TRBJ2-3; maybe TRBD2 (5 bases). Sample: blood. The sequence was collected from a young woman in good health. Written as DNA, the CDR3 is TGTGCCAGCAGTGAATGGGATGGACTCTTACGTGGGGGCACAGATACGCAGTATTTT. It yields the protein CASSEWDGLLRGGTDTQYF.